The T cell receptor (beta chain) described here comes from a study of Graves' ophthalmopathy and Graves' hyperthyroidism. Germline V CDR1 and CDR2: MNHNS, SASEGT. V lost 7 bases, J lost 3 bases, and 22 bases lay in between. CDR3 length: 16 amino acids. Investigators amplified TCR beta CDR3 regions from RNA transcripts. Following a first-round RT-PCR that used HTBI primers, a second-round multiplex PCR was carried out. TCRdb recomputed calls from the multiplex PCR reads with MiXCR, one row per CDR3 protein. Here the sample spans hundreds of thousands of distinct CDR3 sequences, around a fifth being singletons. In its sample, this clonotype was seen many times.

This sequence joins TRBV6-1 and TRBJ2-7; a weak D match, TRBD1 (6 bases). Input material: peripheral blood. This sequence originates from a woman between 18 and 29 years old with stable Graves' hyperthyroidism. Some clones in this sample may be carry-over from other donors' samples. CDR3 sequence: CASTRERPGQDYEQYF. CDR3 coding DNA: TGTGCCAGCACCCGGGAACGACCGGGACAAGACTACGAGCAGTACTTC.